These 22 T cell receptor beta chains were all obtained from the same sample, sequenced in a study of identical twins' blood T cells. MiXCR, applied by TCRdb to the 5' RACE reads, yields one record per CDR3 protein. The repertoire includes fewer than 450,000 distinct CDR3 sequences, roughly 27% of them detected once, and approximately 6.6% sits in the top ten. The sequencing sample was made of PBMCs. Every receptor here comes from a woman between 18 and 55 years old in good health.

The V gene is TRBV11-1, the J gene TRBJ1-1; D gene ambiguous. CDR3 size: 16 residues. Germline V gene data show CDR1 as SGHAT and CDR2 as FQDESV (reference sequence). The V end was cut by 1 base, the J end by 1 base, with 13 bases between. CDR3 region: CASSLVPGQENTEAFF. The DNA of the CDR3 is TGTGCCAGCAGCTTAGTCCCCGGCCAGGAGAACACTGAAGCTTTCTTT.

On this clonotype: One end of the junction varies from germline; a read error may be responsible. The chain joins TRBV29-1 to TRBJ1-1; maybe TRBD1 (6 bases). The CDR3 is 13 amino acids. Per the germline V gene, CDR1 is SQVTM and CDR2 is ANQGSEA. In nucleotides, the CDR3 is TGCAGCGTCGGGGCTAGGGGGGGCACTGAAACTTTCTTT. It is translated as CSVGARGGTETFF.

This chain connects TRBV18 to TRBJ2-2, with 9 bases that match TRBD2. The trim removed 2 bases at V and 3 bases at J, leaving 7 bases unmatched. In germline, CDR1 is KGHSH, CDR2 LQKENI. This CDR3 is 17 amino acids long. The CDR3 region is CASSPGGGASYTGELFF. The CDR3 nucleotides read TGTGCCAGCTCACCAGGCGGGGGGGCCTCCTACACCGGGGAGCTGTTTTTT. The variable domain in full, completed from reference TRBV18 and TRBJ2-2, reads NAGVMQNPRHLVRRRGQEARLRCSPMKGHSHVYWYRQLPEEGLKFMVYLQKENIIDESGMPKERFSAEFPKEGPSILRIQQVVRGDSAAYFCASSPGGGASYTGELFFGEGSRLTVL.

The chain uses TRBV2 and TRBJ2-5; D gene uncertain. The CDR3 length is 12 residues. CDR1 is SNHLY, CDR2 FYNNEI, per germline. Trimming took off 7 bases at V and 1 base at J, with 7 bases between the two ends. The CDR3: CASMGSQETQYF. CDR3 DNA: TGTGCCAGCATGGGGTCCCAAGAGACCCAGTACTTC. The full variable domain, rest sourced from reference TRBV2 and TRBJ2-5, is EPEVTQTPSHQVTQMGQEVILRCVPISNHLYFYWYRQILGQKVEFLVSFYNNEISEKSEIFDDQFSVERPDGSNFTLKIRSTKLEDSAMYFCASMGSQETQYFGPGTRLLVL.

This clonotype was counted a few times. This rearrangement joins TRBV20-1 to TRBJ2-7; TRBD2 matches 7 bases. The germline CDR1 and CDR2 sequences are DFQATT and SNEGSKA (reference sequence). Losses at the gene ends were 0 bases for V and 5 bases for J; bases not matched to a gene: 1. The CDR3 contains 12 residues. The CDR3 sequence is CSARDGRDEQYF. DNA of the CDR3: TGCAGTGCTAGAGATGGGAGGGACGAGCAGTACTTC.

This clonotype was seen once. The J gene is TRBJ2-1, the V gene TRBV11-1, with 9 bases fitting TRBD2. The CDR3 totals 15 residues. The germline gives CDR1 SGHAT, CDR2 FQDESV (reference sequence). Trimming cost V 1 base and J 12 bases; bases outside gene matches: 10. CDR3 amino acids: CASSLVASGGPGQFF. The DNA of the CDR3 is TGTGCCAGCAGCTTAGTTGCCAGCGGGGGGCCGGGGCAGTTCTTC.

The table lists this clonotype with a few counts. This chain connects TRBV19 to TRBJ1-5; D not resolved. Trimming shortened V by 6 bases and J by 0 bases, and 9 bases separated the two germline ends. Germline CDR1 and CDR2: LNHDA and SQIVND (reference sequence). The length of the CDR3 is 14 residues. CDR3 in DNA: TGTGCCAGTAGGATCGTCCATAGCAATCAGCCCCAGCATTTT. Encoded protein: CASRIVHSNQPQHF.

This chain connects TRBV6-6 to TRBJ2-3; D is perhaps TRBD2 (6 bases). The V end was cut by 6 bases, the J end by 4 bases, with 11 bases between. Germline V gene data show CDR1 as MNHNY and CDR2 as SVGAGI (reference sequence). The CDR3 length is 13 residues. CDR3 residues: CASRGGGADTQYF. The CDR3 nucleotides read TGTGCCAGCAGGGGAGGAGGGGCAGATACGCAGTATTTT.

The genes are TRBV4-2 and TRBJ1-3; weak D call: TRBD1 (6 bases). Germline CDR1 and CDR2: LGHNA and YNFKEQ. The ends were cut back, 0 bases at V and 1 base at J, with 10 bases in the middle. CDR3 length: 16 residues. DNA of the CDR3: TGTGCCAGCAGCCAAGATCCCCAGGGGTCTGGAAACACCATATATTTT. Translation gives CASSQDPQGSGNTIYF.

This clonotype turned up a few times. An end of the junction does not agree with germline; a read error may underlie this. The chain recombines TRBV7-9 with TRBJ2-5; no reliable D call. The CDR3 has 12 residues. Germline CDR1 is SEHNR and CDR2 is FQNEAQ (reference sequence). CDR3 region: CASSWYQGTQYF. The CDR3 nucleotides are TGTGCCAGCAGCTGGTACCAAGGGACCCAGTACTTC.

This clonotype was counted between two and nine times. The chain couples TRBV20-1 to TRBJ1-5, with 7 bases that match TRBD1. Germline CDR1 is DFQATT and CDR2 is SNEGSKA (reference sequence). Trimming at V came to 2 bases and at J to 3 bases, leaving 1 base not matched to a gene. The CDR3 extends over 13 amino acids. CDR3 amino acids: CSARTGANQPQHF. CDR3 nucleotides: TGCAGTGCTAGAACAGGGGCCAATCAGCCCCAGCATTTT.

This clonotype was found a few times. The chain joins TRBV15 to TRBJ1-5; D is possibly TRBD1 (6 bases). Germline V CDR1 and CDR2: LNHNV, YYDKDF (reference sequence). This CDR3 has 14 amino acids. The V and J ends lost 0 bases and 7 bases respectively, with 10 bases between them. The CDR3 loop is CATSRDRGGQPQHF. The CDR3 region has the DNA TGTGCCACCAGCAGAGACAGGGGTGGCCAGCCCCAGCATTTT.

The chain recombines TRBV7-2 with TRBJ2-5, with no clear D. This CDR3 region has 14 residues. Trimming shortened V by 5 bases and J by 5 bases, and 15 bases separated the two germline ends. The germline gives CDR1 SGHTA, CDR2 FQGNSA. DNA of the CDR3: TGTGCCAGCAGCCTTCTCTTACGTGCCGAGACCCAGTACTTC. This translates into CASSLLLRAETQYF.

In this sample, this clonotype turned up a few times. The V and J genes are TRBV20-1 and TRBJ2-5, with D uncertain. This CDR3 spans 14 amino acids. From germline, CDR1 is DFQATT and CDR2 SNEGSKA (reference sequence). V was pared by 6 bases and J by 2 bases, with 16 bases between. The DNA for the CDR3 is TGCAGTGCCAACGCTCCCTTCGATCAAGAGACCCAGTACTTC. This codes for CSANAPFDQETQYF.

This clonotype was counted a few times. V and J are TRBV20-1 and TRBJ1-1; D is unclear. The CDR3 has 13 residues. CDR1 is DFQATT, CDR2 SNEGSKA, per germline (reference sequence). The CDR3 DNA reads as TGCAGCGTTCGATCCGGGGAGAACACTGAAGCTTTCTTT. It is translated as CSVRSGENTEAFF.

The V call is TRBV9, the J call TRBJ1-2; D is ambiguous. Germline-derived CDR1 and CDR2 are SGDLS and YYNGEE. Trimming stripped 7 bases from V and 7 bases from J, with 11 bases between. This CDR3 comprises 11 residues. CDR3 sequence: CASERGRGYTF. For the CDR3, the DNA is TGTGCCAGCGAGAGAGGCCGTGGCTACACCTTC.

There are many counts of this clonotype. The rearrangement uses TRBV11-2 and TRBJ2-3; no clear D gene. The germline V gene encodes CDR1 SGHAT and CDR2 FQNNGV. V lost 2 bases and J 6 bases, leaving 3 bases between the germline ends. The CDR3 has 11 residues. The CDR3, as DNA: TGTGCCAGCAGCTTATTGGATACGCAGTATTTT. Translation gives CASSLLDTQYF.

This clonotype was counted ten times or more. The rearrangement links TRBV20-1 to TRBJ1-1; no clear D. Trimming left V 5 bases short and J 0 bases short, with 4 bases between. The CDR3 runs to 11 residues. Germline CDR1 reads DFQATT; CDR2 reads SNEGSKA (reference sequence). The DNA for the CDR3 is TGCAGTGCTCCATTGAACACTGAAGCTTTCTTT. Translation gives CSAPLNTEAFF.

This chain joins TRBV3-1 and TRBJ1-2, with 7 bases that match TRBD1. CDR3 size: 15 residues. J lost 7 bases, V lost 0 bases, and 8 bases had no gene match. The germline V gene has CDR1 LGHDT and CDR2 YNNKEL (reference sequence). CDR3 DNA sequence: TGTGCCAGCAGCCAAGAATCGACAGGGAGGGCTGGCTACACCTTC. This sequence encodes CASSQESTGRAGYTF.

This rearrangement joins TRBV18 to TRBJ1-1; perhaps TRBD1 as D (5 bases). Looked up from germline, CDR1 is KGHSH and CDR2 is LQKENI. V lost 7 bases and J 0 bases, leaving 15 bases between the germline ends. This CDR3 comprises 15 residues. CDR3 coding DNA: TGTGCCAGCTTTGGGCCCGCGGACATGAACACTGAAGCTTTCTTT. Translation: CASFGPADMNTEAFF.

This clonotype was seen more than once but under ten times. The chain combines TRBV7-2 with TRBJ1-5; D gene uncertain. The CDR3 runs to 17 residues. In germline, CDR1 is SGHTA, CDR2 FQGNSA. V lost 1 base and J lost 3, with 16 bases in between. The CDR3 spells CASSLGTVRSVNQPQHF. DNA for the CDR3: TGTGCCAGCAGCTTAGGTACAGTGAGATCAGTCAATCAGCCCCAGCATTTT.

CDR3 region: CATSETTGVDGYTF. CDR3 DNA sequence: TGTGCCACCAGTGAGACGACAGGGGTCGATGGCTACACCTTC. The gene calls are TRBV24-1 and TRBJ1-2; 8 bases align to TRBD1. Germline lookup yields CDR1 KGHDR and CDR2 SFDVKD. The CDR3 has 14 residues. V lost 4 bases, J lost 6 bases, and 6 bases stayed unmatched.